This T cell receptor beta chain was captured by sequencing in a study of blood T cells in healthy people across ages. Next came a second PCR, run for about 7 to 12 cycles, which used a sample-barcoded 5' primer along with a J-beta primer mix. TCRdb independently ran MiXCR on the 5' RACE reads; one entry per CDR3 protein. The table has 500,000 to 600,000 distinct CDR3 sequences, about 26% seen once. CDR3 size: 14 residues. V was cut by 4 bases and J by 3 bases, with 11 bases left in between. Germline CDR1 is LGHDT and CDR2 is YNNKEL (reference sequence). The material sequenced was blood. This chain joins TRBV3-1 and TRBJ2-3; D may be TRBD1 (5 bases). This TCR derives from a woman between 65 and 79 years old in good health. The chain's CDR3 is CASSLGHGTDTQYF. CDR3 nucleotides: TGTGCCAGCAGCCTAGGACACGGAACAGATACGCAGTATTTT.